The rows below give T cell receptor beta chains drawn from one sample of a study of cytomegalovirus exposure and HLA in healthy donors. Assay: immunoSEQ multiplex PCR; the TCRdb copy retains only in-frame clones and omits some. The data hold about 140,000 clones, with roughly 77% observed a single time. The sequencing input was PBMCs. These receptors were obtained from a male donor in good health and CMV-seronegative. Each CDR3 is given with its conserved first and last residue. Each record gives: CDR3 protein, CDR3 DNA, V gene, D gene, J gene, clone size. The D gene is left open where the match is weak. The size entry is marked missing in some rows and otherwise reads once, few, many or a size class.

CASNPGQGTFNYGYTF	TGTGCCAGCAATCCGGGACAGGGGACCTTTAACTATGGCTACACCTTC	TRBV27	TRBD1	TRBJ1-2	NA
CASSLRTGTSTDTQYF	TGTGCCAGCAGTTTACGGACAGGTACTAGCACAGATACGCAGTATTTT	TRBV6-5	TRBD1	TRBJ2-3	NA
CASSLSGSYNEQFF	TGTGCCAGCAGCTTATCGGGGTCCTACAATGAGCAGTTCTTC	TRBV7-9	NA	TRBJ2-1	NA
CSVDPSTGANEQFF	TGCAGCGTTGATCCTTCGACAGGAGCCAATGAGCAGTTCTTC	TRBV29-1	NA	TRBJ2-1	NA
CASSLVGLLRRGQLEQYF	TGTGCCAGCAGCTTAGTGGGGCTACTTCGGCGGGGGCAGTTAGAGCAGTACTTC	TRBV7-2	NA	TRBJ2-7	NA
CASSPTGMNTEAFF	TGTGCCAGCTCACCAACAGGGATGAACACTGAAGCTTTCTTT	TRBV18	NA	TRBJ1-1	NA
CASSASAPGLAGGELFF	TGCGCCAGCAGTGCTTCTGCGCCGGGACTAGCCGGCGGGGAGCTGTTTTTT	TRBV10-1	TRBD2	TRBJ2-2	NA
CASSLEISVRQGGEQYF	TGTGCCAGCAGCTTAGAAATAAGTGTTCGACAGGGCGGCGAGCAGTACTTC	TRBV11-1	TRBD1	TRBJ2-7	NA
CARTDPRSGTYQETQYF	TGTGCCAGAACCGATCCTAGAAGCGGGACCTACCAAGAGACCCAGTACTTC	TRBV2	TRBD2	TRBJ2-5	NA
CASTPAGDSYNSPLHF	TGTGCCAGTACCCCCGCAGGGGACTCCTATAATTCACCCCTCCACTTT	TRBV19	NA	TRBJ1-6	once
CASSYPGGTYEQYF	TGTGCCAGCAGTTATCCCGGTGGTACCTACGAGCAGTACTTC	TRBV6-5	NA	TRBJ2-7	NA
CASSAGQGAPEAFF	TGCGCCAGCAGCGCGGGACAGGGGGCTCCTGAAGCTTTCTTT	TRBV5-1	TRBD1	TRBJ1-1	NA
CAISGLAGGVGANGLTF	TGTGCCATCAGTGGTTTAGCGGGAGGGGTGGGGGCCAACGGCCTGACTTTC	TRBV10-3	TRBD2	TRBJ2-6	NA
CASSPRTSTNEKLFF	TGTGCCAGCTCACCCCGGACATCTACGAATGAAAAACTGTTTTTT	TRBV18	NA	TRBJ1-4	NA
CASSLELIGKPQHF	TGTGCCAGCAGCTTAGAGCTGATTGGTAAGCCCCAGCATTTT	TRBV7-2	NA	TRBJ1-5	NA
CASSPETGGYTF	TGTGCCAGCTCACCAGAGACAGGCGGCTACACCTTC	TRBV18	NA	TRBJ1-2	NA
CASSLGQGSYGYTF	TGTGCCAGCAGCCTGGGACAGGGGAGCTATGGCTACACCTTC	TRBV7-2	TRBD1	TRBJ1-2	NA
CASSLFRDRSYEQYF	TGTGCCAGCAGCCTATTTCGGGACAGATCCTACGAGCAGTACTTC	TRBV6-6	TRBD1	TRBJ2-7	few